A selection of T cell receptor beta chains follows, all from one sample in a study of blood T cell repertoires in COVID-19. This table comes from immunoSEQ multiplex PCR, and its TCRdb copy is limited to in-frame clones, with some not included. The sample includes about 290,000 clones, about 82% seen only once; the top ten take about 4%. The sequencing input was peripheral blood. The origin of the receptors is a woman aged 45-65 years with active or convalescent COVID-19. CDR3s include the opening cysteine and the closing phenylalanine or tryptophan. Fields, in order: J gene, V gene, clone size, D gene, CDR3 protein, CDR3 DNA. The D gene is left open where the match is weak. For some rows the clone size is stated as once, few or many, or as a class when expanded; others skip it.

TRBJ1-6,TRBV7-9,few,TRBD1,CASSRQGMTLHF,TGTGCCAGCAGCCGACAGGGAATGACCCTCCACTTT
TRBJ1-4,TRBV5-1,.,TRBD1,CASSRGPIGTGALGNEKLFF,TGCGCCAGCAGCCGGGGCCCGATCGGGACAGGGGCCCTTGGTAATGAAAAACTGTTTTTT
TRBJ1-2,TRBV12-3/TRBV12-4,.,.,CATLVQATSGYTF,TGTGCCACCCTAGTACAGGCGACGAGTGGCTACACCTTC
TRBJ1-1,TRBV11-1,.,TRBD1,CASSSYRGLNTEAFF,TGTGCCAGCAGCTCATACAGGGGTTTGAACACTGAAGCTTTCTTT
TRBJ2-1,TRBV27,.,TRBD2,CASSSRTSGIIPNEQFF,TGTGCCAGCAGTTCGCGGACTAGCGGGATCATCCCCAATGAGCAGTTCTTC
TRBJ1-2,TRBV7-9,.,TRBD1,CASSRDRGYGYTF,TGTGCCAGCAGCCGGGACAGGGGCTATGGCTACACCTTC
TRBJ2-5,TRBV6-6,.,.,CASSPGAVPRGGETQYF,TGTGCCAGCAGTCCCGGAGCAGTCCCACGAGGTGGAGAGACCCAGTACTTC
TRBJ1-2,TRBV28,.,.,CASRPGGEGGYTF,TGTGCCAGCAGACCTGGGGGGGAGGGTGGCTACACCTTC
TRBJ2-3,TRBV5-1,.,.,CASSTPGQRTDTQYF,TGCGCCAGCAGCACTCCGGGACAACGCACAGATACGCAGTATTTT
TRBJ2-7,TRBV19,.,TRBD1,CASSLQDRPRAYEQYF,TGTGCCAGTTCGCTCCAGGACAGGCCACGGGCTTACGAGCAGTACTTC
TRBJ2-2,TRBV5-1,.,TRBD2,CASSPGLDTGELFF,TGCGCCAGCAGCCCGGGACTAGATACCGGGGAGCTGTTTTTT
TRBJ2-6,TRBV5-1,.,TRBD1,CASSLRGTALAGANVLTF,TGCGCCAGCAGCTTGAGGGGGACAGCCCTCGCTGGGGCCAACGTCCTGACTTTC
TRBJ2-1,TRBV2,.,TRBD1,CASSEPGQGSYNEQFF,TGTGCCAGCAGTGAACCGGGACAGGGCTCCTACAATGAGCAGTTCTTC
TRBJ2-1,TRBV27,.,.,CASTLGSGLEQFF,TGTGCCAGCACCTTGGGGTCGGGACTTGAGCAGTTCTTC
TRBJ2-7,TRBV18,.,.,CASSPPGLPYEQYF,TGTGCCAGCTCACCACCGGGGCTGCCCTACGAGCAGTACTTC
TRBJ1-2,TRBV28,.,.,CASSLRTRGYTF,TGTGCCAGCAGTTTACGGACACGGGGCTACACCTTC
TRBJ2-1,TRBV4-2,.,.,CASSRTGQYDEQFF,TGTGCCAGCAGCCGGACCGGACAGTACGATGAGCAGTTCTTC
TRBJ2-4,TRBV5-4,.,TRBD2,CASSLEREGTIQYF,TGTGCCAGCAGCTTGGAACGGGAGGGGACCATTCAGTACTTC
TRBJ2-1,TRBV7-2,few,TRBD2,CASSLARGDNEQFF,TGTGCCAGCAGCTTAGCGCGGGGGGATAATGAGCAGTTCTTC
TRBJ1-5,TRBV15,.,TRBD1,CATSRARDSLNQPQHF,TGTGCCACCAGCAGAGCCCGGGACAGCCTCAATCAGCCCCAGCATTTT
TRBJ2-1,TRBV11-3,.,.,CASSAGENNEQFF,TGTGCCAGCAGCGCCGGAGAGAACAATGAGCAGTTCTTC
TRBJ1-1,TRBV18,.,.,CASSATGSPGTEAFF,TGTGCCAGCTCCGCCACCGGGTCCCCGGGGACTGAAGCTTTCTTT
TRBJ2-7,TRBV6-5,.,.,CASNWGGTSYEQYF,TGTGCCAGCAATTGGGGCGGGACGTCCTACGAGCAGTACTTC
TRBJ2-3,TRBV28,.,TRBD2,CASSSHRLASGRATDTQYF,TGTGCCAGCAGTTCCCATCGATTGGCTAGCGGGAGGGCCACAGATACGCAGTATTTT
TRBJ1-3,TRBV15,.,TRBD1,CATSIDRGVGNTIYF,TGTGCCACCAGCATCGACAGGGGGGTTGGAAACACCATATATTTT
TRBJ2-2,TRBV11-2,.,.,CASSLVSRVTGELFF,TGTGCCAGCAGCTTAGTGAGCAGGGTAACCGGGGAGCTGTTTTTT
TRBJ2-2,TRBV10-3,.,.,CAISDPGSTGELFF,TGTGCCATCAGTGACCCTGGGAGCACCGGGGAGCTGTTTTTT
TRBJ1-2,TRBV5-1,.,.,CASSLEGVGGYTF,TGCGCCAGCAGCTTGGAAGGGGTCGGTGGCTACACCTTC
TRBJ1-6,TRBV24-1,.,TRBD1,CATQGTDNSPLHF,TGTGCCACTCAAGGGACAGATAATTCACCCCTCCACTTT
TRBJ2-2,TRBV7-8,.,.,CASSLAAGNTGELFF,TGTGCCAGCAGCTTAGCGGCGGGGAACACCGGGGAGCTGTTTTTT
TRBJ2-1,TRBV24-1,.,TRBD2,CATRPSGSYEQFF,TGTGCCACCAGGCCTAGCGGGAGCTATGAGCAGTTCTTC
TRBJ2-1,TRBV18,.,.,CASSLQKVTVHNEQFF,TGTGCCAGCTCACTACAAAAGGTTACAGTACACAATGAGCAGTTCTTC
TRBJ2-1,TRBV9,.,TRBD2,CASSVAATSGDYNEQFF,TGTGCCAGCAGCGTAGCGGCGACTAGCGGCGATTACAATGAGCAGTTCTTC
TRBJ2-3,TRBV3-1/TRBV3-2,.,TRBD2,CASSSGLAGVPRASTDTQYF,TGTGCCAGCAGCTCCGGACTAGCGGGAGTCCCCAGAGCTAGCACAGATACGCAGTATTTT
TRBJ1-5,TRBV27,.,TRBD1,CASSSGRGPGQPQHF,TGTGCCAGCAGTTCTGGCAGGGGGCCAGGTCAGCCCCAGCATTTT
TRBJ2-7,TRBV5-1,.,TRBD2,CASSATGTSGYEQYF,TGCGCCAGCAGCGCGACCGGGACTAGCGGCTACGAGCAGTACTTC
TRBJ2-3,TRBV19,.,.,CASSIQGSTDTQYF,TGTGCCAGTAGTATACAGGGAAGCACAGATACGCAGTATTTT
TRBJ1-6,TRBV2,.,TRBD1,CASSAFTGATSPLHF,TGTGCCAGCAGTGCTTTTACAGGGGCCACCTCACCCCTCCACTTT
TRBJ1-5,TRBV21-1,few,.,CASSKAKDSSSNQPQHF,TGTGCCAGCAGCAAAGCGAAGGACAGTTCAAGCAATCAGCCCCAGCATTTT
TRBJ1-1,TRBV6-5,once,.,CASRLEGSSRSEAFF,TGTGCCAGCAGACTCGAAGGGAGCAGCAGGAGTGAAGCTTTCTTT
TRBJ2-3,TRBV6-4,.,TRBD2,CASSGSGSDTDTQYF,TGTGCCAGCAGTGGTAGCGGGAGCGACACAGATACGCAGTATTTT
TRBJ1-6,TRBV19,once,.,CASSLRDTGDSPLHF,TGTGCCAGTAGTCTCCGGGACACCGGCGATTCACCCCTCCACTTT
TRBJ2-5,TRBV5-1,.,TRBD1,CASSPGQGAWETQYF,TGCGCCAGCAGCCCCGGACAGGGGGCTTGGGAGACCCAGTACTTC
TRBJ1-5,TRBV23-1,.,TRBD1,CASSQRNRGDNQPQHF,TGCGCCAGCAGTCAAAGGAACAGGGGCGACAATCAGCCCCAGCATTTT
TRBJ1-2,TRBV6-5,.,.,CASSKAGADFSGYTF,TGTGCCAGCAGTAAGGCTGGGGCAGATTTTAGCGGCTACACCTTC
TRBJ1-1,TRBV19,.,TRBD1,CASSIGRRRGARTEAFF,TGTGCCAGTAGTATAGGAAGGCGCAGGGGGGCGCGCACTGAAGCTTTCTTT
TRBJ2-1,TRBV7-2,.,TRBD2,CASSYGLAGVENEQFF,TGTGCCAGCAGCTATGGACTAGCGGGTGTGGAGAATGAGCAGTTCTTC
TRBJ2-1,TRBV7-3,.,.,CASSNQAWDEQFF,TGTGCCAGCAGCAACCAGGCCTGGGATGAGCAGTTCTTC
TRBJ2-2,TRBV7-3,.,.,CASSPISGGMGELFF,TGTGCCAGCAGCCCTATTAGCGGCGGTATGGGGGAGCTGTTTTTT